This paragraph reports one TCR beta chain. This record comes from a study of T cell responses to AZD1222 COVID-19 vaccine. Sequencing was performed with immunoSEQ multiplex PCR; in TCRdb, only in-frame clones are kept and a portion is missing. The repertoire holds 160,000 or so clones, with around nine tenths as singletons. CDR1 is MDHEN, CDR2 SYDVKM, per germline. Trimming removed 5 bases at V and 7 bases at J, with 14 bases between. The CDR3 has 13 residues. This material consisted of peripheral blood, taken after recovery from COVID-19. This clonotype originated in an adult who had recovered from COVID-19. The chain combines TRBV28 with TRBJ1-2; tentative D call: TRBD1 (5 bases). The CDR3: CASSPLGVSGYTF. The CDR3 DNA reads as TGTGCCAGCAGTCCTCTAGGGGTTTCTGGCTACACCTTC.